This T cell receptor beta chain derives from a study of blood T cell repertoires in COVID-19. About the study: The United States, Italy and Spain were the sources of the acute and convalescent COVID-19 samples. The analysed material was cDNA or gDNA that came from T cells, B-cell-depleted T cells, or PBMCs.

V lost 6 bases and J 4 bases, leaving 12 bases between the germline ends. CDR1 is SQVTM and CDR2 is ANQGSEA in the germline V gene. The CDR3 consists of 13 residues. Profiling relied on immunoSEQ multiplex PCR, and the TCRdb table lists in-frame clones only, not all of them. The sample holds 86,000 or so clones, roughly 86% seen once. Concerning this clone: The same CDR3 can be traced to other DNA sequences in this sample.

This sequence originates from a man in his forties or fifties with active or convalescent COVID-19. The chain links TRBV29-1 to TRBJ2-2, with TRBD2 as a possible D gene (6 bases). Sequencing was done on a sample of peripheral blood. The CDR3 loop reads CSVMGGGTGELFF. For the CDR3, the DNA is TGCAGCGTCATGGGGGGTGGCACCGGGGAGCTGTTTTTT.